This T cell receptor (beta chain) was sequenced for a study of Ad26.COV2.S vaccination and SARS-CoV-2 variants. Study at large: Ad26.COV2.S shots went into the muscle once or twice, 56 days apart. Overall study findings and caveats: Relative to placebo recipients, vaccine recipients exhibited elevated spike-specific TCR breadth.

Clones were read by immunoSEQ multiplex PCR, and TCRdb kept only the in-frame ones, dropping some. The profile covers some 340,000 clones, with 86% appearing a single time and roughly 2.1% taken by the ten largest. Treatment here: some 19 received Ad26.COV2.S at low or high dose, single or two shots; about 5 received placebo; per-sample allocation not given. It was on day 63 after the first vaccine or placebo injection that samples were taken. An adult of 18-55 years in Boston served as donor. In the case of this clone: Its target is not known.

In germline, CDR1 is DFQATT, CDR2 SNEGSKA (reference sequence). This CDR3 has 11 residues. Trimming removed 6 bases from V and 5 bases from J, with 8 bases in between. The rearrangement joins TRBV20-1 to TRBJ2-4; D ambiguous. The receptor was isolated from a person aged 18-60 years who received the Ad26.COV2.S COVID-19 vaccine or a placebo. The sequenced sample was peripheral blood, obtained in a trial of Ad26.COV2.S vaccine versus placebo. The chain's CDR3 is CSAYGENIQYF. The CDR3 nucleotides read TGCAGTGCCTACGGAGAAAACATTCAGTACTTC.